This paragraph reports one TCR beta chain. These data belong to a study of T cell changes during pregnancy in multiple sclerosis. Germline loops: CDR1 MNHEY, CDR2 SVGAGI. V lost 3 bases to trimming and J lost 4 bases; unmatched junction nucleotides: 6. The CDR3 contains 16 residues. TCRdb keeps only in-frame clones here, not all; method: immunoSEQ multiplex PCR. Of tens of thousands of clones listed, roughly nine tenths were seen once; the top ten hold more than 2.5%. This receptor was obtained from a female donor in good health, enrolled as a control in a pregnancy study. This chain joins TRBV6-5 and TRBJ1-5; the match to TRBD1 covers 10 bases. The sample consisted of peripheral blood, taken in the first trimester of pregnancy. For the CDR3, the DNA is TGTGCCAGCAGTTATCTAAGGACAGGGGGAAATCAGCCCCAGCATTTT. Amino acids: CASSYLRTGGNQPQHF.